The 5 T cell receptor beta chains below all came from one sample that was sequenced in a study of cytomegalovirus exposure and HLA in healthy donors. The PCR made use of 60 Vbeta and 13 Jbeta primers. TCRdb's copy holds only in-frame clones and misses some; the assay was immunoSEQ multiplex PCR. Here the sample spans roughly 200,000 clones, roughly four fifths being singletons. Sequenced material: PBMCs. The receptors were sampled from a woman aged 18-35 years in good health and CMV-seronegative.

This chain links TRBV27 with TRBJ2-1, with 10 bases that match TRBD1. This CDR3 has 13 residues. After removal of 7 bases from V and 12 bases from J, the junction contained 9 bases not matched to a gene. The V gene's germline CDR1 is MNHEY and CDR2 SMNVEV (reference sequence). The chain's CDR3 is CASTDNRDRGQFF. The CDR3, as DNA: TGTGCCAGCACTGATAACCGGGACAGGGGGCAGTTCTTC.

Here the CDR3 reads CASSHAGGSYNEQFF. In nucleotides, the CDR3 is TGTGCCAGCAGCCACGCGGGAGGTTCCTACAATGAGCAGTTCTTC. This sequence joins TRBV7-2 and TRBJ2-1, with TRBD2 identical over 8 bases. CDR3 length: 15 amino acids. Germline CDR1 is SGHTA and CDR2 is FQGNSA. The V gene end was trimmed by 5 bases and the J gene end by 1 base; junction bases not matched to a gene: 4.

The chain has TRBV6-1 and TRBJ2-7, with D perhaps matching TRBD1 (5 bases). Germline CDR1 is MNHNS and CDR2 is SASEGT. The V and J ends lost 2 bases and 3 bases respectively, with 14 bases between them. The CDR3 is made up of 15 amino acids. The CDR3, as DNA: TGTGCCAGCAGTGAACATCGGCAGGGATACTACGAGCAGTACGTC. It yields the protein CASSEHRQGYYEQYV.

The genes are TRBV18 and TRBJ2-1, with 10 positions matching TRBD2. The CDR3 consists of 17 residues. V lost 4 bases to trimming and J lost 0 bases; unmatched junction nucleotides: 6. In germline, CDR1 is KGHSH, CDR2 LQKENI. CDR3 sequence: CASSLSPSGSSYNEQFF. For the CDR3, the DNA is TGTGCCAGCTCACTCTCCCCTAGCGGGAGCTCCTACAATGAGCAGTTCTTC.

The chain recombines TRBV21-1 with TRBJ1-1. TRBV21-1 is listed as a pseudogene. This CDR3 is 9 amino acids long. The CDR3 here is CAPRQKAFF. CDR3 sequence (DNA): TGTGCCCCGAGGCAGAAGGCTTTCTTT.